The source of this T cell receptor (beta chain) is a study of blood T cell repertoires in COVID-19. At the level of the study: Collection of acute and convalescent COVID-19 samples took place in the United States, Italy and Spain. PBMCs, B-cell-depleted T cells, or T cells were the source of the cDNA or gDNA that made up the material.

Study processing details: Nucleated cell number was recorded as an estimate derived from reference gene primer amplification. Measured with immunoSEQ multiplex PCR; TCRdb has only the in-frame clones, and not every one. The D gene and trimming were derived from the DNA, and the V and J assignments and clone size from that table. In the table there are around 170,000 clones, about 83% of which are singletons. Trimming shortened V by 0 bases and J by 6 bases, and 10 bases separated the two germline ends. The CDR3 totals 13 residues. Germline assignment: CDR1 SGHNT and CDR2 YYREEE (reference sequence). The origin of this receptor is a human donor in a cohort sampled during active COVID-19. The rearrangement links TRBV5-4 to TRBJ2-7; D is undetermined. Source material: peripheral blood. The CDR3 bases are TGTGCCAGCAGCTTGGAGTCCGCCAGCGAGCAGTACTTC. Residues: CASSLESASEQYF.